A single sample is the source of the 5 T cell receptor beta chains below, sequenced in a study of OX40 agonist ivuxolimab in advanced cancers. Here immunoSEQ multiplex PCR was the method, and the copy in TCRdb shows in-frame clones only, minus some. The sample records tens of thousands of clones, more than 75% being singletons. The sample here was CD4+ or CD8+ T cells sorted from blood, taken in a trial of the OX40 agonist ivuxolimab. All receptors come from an adult with an advanced solid tumor such as melanoma, head and neck, liver or kidney cancer.

V and J are TRBV16 and TRBJ1-3, with a weak D call TRBD1 (5 bases). Germline lookup yields CDR1 KGHSY and CDR2 FQNENV. Trimming took off 0 bases at V and 2 bases at J, with 8 bases between the two ends. The CDR3 spans 15 residues. The CDR3 coding sequence is TGTGCCAGCAGCCAATCTACGGGGGCTGGAAACACCATATATTTT. Translation: CASSQSTGAGNTIYF.

The chain couples TRBV5-4 to TRBJ1-5, with no clear D. This CDR3 is 14 amino acids long. V lost 1 base, J lost 7 bases, and 12 bases lay in between. Germline V CDR1 and CDR2: SGHNT, YYREEE (reference sequence). In DNA form, the CDR3 reads TGTGCCAGCAGCTTGTCGGGTTCCGGACAGCCCCAGCATTTT. Protein sequence: CASSLSGSGQPQHF. Looking up the rest from reference TRBV5-4 and TRBJ1-5 gives the full variable domain: ETGVTQSPTHLIKTRGQQVTLRCSSQSGHNTVSWYQQALGQGPQFIFQYYREEENGRGNFPPRFSGLQFPNYSSELNVNALELDDSALYLCASSLSGSGQPQHFGDGTRLSIL.

This clone came up once. The genes are TRBV5-5 and TRBJ2-1; TRBD1 agrees at 7 bases. V trimming: 0 bases; J trimming: 5 bases; junction bases outside the gene matches: 5. Germline lookup yields CDR1 SGHKS and CDR2 YYEKEE (reference sequence). The CDR3 covers 15 residues. CDR3 amino acids: CASSLDRGSHNEQFF. As DNA, the CDR3 is TGTGCCAGCAGCTTGGACAGGGGCTCACACAATGAGCAGTTCTTC. Filled out from reference TRBV5-5 and TRBJ2-1, the complete variable domain reads DAGVTQSPTHLIKTRGQQVTLRCSPISGHKSVSWYQQVLGQGPQFIFQYYEKEERGRGNFPDRFSARQFPNYSSELNVNALLLGDSALYLCASSLDRGSHNEQFFGPGTRLTVL.

This chain connects TRBV9 to TRBJ2-2; D not certain. This CDR3 comprises 12 residues. Per the germline V gene, CDR1 is SGDLS and CDR2 is YYNGEE. The ends were cut back, 0 bases at V and 6 bases at J, with 3 bases in the middle. This CDR3 reads CASSVDPGELFF. CDR3 DNA: TGTGCCAGCAGCGTAGACCCCGGGGAGCTGTTTTTT. Full variable domain (outside the CDR3, taken from reference TRBV9 and TRBJ2-2): DSGVTQTPKHLITATGQRVTLRCSPRSGDLSVYWYQQSLDQGLQFLIQYYNGEERAKGNILERFSAQQFPDLHSELNLSSLELGDSALYFCASSVDPGELFFGEGSRLTVL.

This chain joins TRBV6-5 and TRBJ2-2; 7 nucleotides agree with TRBD1. J gave up 4 bases and V 5 bases, and 4 bases lay outside the gene matches. This CDR3 is 14 amino acids long. The germline CDR1 and CDR2 sequences are MNHEY and SVGAGI. CDR3 sequence (DNA): TGTGCCAGCAGTGTGACAGGGACCACCGGGGAGCTGTTTTTT. Translating it yields CASSVTGTTGELFF.